Below are 31 T cell receptor beta chains sequenced from a single sample in a study of CXCR3-negative and CXCR3-positive naive CD8 T cells (dated by TCRdb to between 2018 and 2020). Sequencing was performed on a NextSeq 550. The Human TCR Profiling Kit (MiLaboratory) was used to prepare UMI-labeled 5' RACE TRB cDNA libraries. TCRdb reprocessed the reads and provides one entry for every CDR3 protein sequence; no DNA is given. The table for this sample records tens of thousands of distinct CDR3 sequences. The leading ten clones occupy approximately 1% of the sample. Sample: naive CXCR3- CD8+ T cells from blood. The cell subset or site label for this specimen denotes: CD45RO-CCR7+CD27+CD95- naive CD8+ T cells lacking CXCR3 (TNR3-). Every receptor here comes from a human donor in good health. Some clones in this sample may be carry-over from other donors' samples.

V gene TRBV27 combines with J gene TRBJ1-1; TCRdb's assignment of TRBD1 cannot be checked, as there is no DNA. The CDR3 contains 15 residues. CDR1 and CDR2 from the germline V gene are MNHEY and SMNVEV (reference sequence). CDR3 sequence reads: CASSLAGGLSTEAFF.

The chain recombines TRBV18 with TRBJ2-4; TCRdb gives TRBD1 as the D gene, but with no DNA this cannot be confirmed. There are 17 residues in the CDR3. Germline CDR1 reads KGHSH; CDR2 reads LQKENI. The CDR3 sequence: CASSPNDRESGKNIQYF. The full variable domain, completed using reference TRBV18 and TRBJ2-4, is NAGVMQNPRHLVRRRGQEARLRCSPMKGHSHVYWYRQLPEEGLKFMVYLQKENIIDESGMPKERFSAEFPKEGPSILRIQQVVRGDSAAYFCASSPNDRESGKNIQYFGAGTRLSVL.

The chain uses TRBV2 and TRBJ2-7; TCRdb gives TRBD2 as the D gene, but with no DNA this cannot be confirmed. This CDR3 is built from 20 residues. Germline lookup yields CDR1 SNHLY and CDR2 FYNNEI. The CDR3 here is CASSGEIHTELAGDYYEQYF. The full variable domain, completed using reference TRBV2 and TRBJ2-7, is EPEVTQTPSHQVTQMGQEVILRCVPISNHLYFYWYRQILGQKVEFLVSFYNNEISEKSEIFDDQFSVERPDGSNFTLKIRSTKLEDSAMYFCASSGEIHTELAGDYYEQYFGPGTRLTVT.

This sequence joins TRBV20-1 and TRBJ2-7; TCRdb proposes TRBD2, but this gene call is untestable without DNA. The CDR3 length is 13 residues. Germline CDR1 reads DFQATT; CDR2 reads SNEGSKA (reference sequence). The CDR3 is CSARGEGTYEQYF.

The genes are TRBV7-9 and TRBJ2-7. The germline CDR1 and CDR2 sequences are SEHNR and FQNEAQ (reference sequence). The CDR3 is made up of 13 amino acids. The CDR3 loop reads CASSLANGYEQYF.

The chain couples TRBV20-1 to TRBJ2-7. The germline V gene encodes CDR1 DFQATT and CDR2 SNEGSKA (reference sequence). The CDR3 length is 13 residues. This chain's CDR3 is CSAEGQSSYEQYF.

The chain links TRBV1 to TRBJ2-5. TRBV1 is a known pseudogene. The CDR3 loop spans 13 amino acids. The CDR3 loop is CTSSQGRKGTQYF.

The V and J genes are TRBV24-1 and TRBJ2-2; as DNA is missing, the TRBD2 call by TCRdb cannot be tested. Germline V CDR1 and CDR2: KGHDR, SFDVKD. This CDR3 is 15 amino acids long. This CDR3 reads CATSDGGDRTGELFF.

The chain uses TRBV4-2 and TRBJ1-3; the TCRdb call, TRBD1, lacks DNA for checking. Germline V CDR1 and CDR2: LGHNA, YNFKEQ. The CDR3 loop spans 19 amino acids. CDR3 protein: CASSQGVRGIYPSGNTIYF.

The V and J genes are TRBV28 and TRBJ2-3; there is no DNA to check the TCRdb D call of TRBD2. The CDR3 runs 16 residues. Germline V lookup: CDR1 MDHEN, CDR2 SYDVKM. CDR3 amino acids: CASNPITSGGLDTQYF.

The chain couples TRBV12-3 or TRBV12-4 to TRBJ2-1; TCRdb names TRBD2, which stays unverified in the absence of DNA. CDR3 length: 15 residues. This chain's CDR3 is CASSLGQSTADEQFF.

This sequence joins TRBV19 and TRBJ2-1; TCRdb designates TRBD2, a call that cannot be tested without DNA. CDR3 length: 14 amino acids. The germline V gene has CDR1 LNHDA and CDR2 SQIVND (reference sequence). The CDR3 spells CASSMGASLGEQFF.

The rearrangement joins TRBV2 to TRBJ2-1; TCRdb names TRBD2, which stays unverified in the absence of DNA. The CDR3 runs 15 residues. Germline CDR1 reads SNHLY; CDR2 reads FYNNEI. The CDR3 loop reads CASSEVAGSYNEQFF.

V gene TRBV13 combines with J gene TRBJ2-1; as DNA is missing, the TRBD1 call by TCRdb cannot be tested. The CDR3 is 12 residues long. Germline assignment: CDR1 PRHDT and CDR2 FYEKMQ (reference sequence). CDR3 sequence: CASTTGGDEQFF. The full variable domain, rest sourced from reference TRBV13 and TRBJ2-1, is AAGVIQSPRHLIKEKRETATLKCYPIPRHDTVYWYQQGPGQDPQFLISFYEKMQSDKGSIPDRFSAQQFSDYHSELNMSSLELGDSALYFCASTTGGDEQFFGPGTRLTVL.

This sequence joins TRBV5-4 and TRBJ2-5; no DNA is available, so the TRBD1 call from TCRdb remains unchecked. The CDR3 has 14 residues. The germline V gene has CDR1 SGHNT and CDR2 YYREEE (reference sequence). CDR3 amino acids: CASSQEPGEETQYF.

This rearrangement joins TRBV12-3 or TRBV12-4 to TRBJ2-1; absent DNA, TCRdb's TRBD2 call cannot be checked. The CDR3 is 16 amino acids. CDR3 protein: CASSFSAASSYNEQFF.

V is TRBV27 and J is TRBJ2-7. Germline CDR1 and CDR2: MNHEY and SMNVEV (reference sequence). The CDR3 totals 11 residues. Here the CDR3 reads CASSKDYEQYF.

J is TRBJ2-7 and V is TRBV29-1; TCRdb lists TRBD1, though no DNA is available to test this call. CDR3 length: 14 amino acids. Germline CDR1 and CDR2: SQVTM and ANQGSEA. This chain's CDR3 is CSAGTGQGSYEQYF.

This chain joins TRBV15 and TRBJ1-2; TCRdb reports TRBD1, a call that lacks DNA to check it against. Germline V CDR1 and CDR2: LNHNV, YYDKDF (reference sequence). The CDR3 totals 13 residues. The CDR3 spells CATSRVTGEGYTF.

This chain joins TRBV6-5 and TRBJ2-1; TCRdb selects TRBD2, and the lack of DNA leaves this call unchecked. Germline V gene data show CDR1 as MNHEY and CDR2 as SVGAGI. The CDR3 is made up of 14 amino acids. The CDR3 is CASSFSGSRNEQFF.

This chain links TRBV28 with TRBJ2-7; the D gene TCRdb calls, TRBD1, cannot be checked with no DNA. Germline-derived CDR1 and CDR2 are MDHEN and SYDVKM. The CDR3 has 15 residues. This CDR3 reads CASSLPPRMGGFPHF.

This chain links TRBV20-1 with TRBJ2-2; without DNA, the TCRdb call of TRBD2 cannot be checked. The CDR3 is 15 amino acids. In germline, CDR1 is DFQATT, CDR2 SNEGSKA (reference sequence). Here the CDR3 reads CSARDFRGGTGELFF.

The rearrangement links TRBV4-3 to TRBJ2-4; TCRdb gives TRBD1 as the D gene, but with no DNA this cannot be confirmed. This CDR3 is built from 19 residues. Germline values: CDR1 LGHNA, CDR2 YSLEER. CDR3 loop: CASSRPGQGLFAAKNIQYF.

The V call is TRBV30, the J call TRBJ2-5; TCRdb gives TRBD2 as the D gene, but with no DNA this cannot be confirmed. CDR1 is GTSNPN, CDR2 SVGIG, per germline (reference sequence). This CDR3 comprises 15 residues. CDR3 sequence reads: CAWSLLAGVGETQYF.

CDR3 sequence: CASSIRQGGYNEQFF. The genes are TRBV19 and TRBJ2-1; the TRBD1 assignment by TCRdb is unverifiable without DNA. CDR3 length: 15 residues. Germline V lookup: CDR1 LNHDA, CDR2 SQIVND (reference sequence).

This chain links TRBV6-5 with TRBJ2-2; the TCRdb D gene call, TRBD1, has no DNA to confirm it. This CDR3 region has 16 residues. The V gene's germline CDR1 is MNHEY and CDR2 SVGAGI. The CDR3 spells CASSYASGDLTGELFF.

The V call is TRBV5-1, the J call TRBJ1-1. The germline CDR1 and CDR2 sequences are SGHRS and YFSETQ. The length of the CDR3 is 12 residues. CDR3: CASSFKDGEAFF.

The rearrangement links TRBV7-9 to TRBJ1-1. The CDR3 has 15 amino acids. Germline V gene lookup returns CDR1 SEHNR and CDR2 FQNEAQ (reference sequence). CDR3 residues: CASSSPGGRVTEAFF.

The chain is built from TRBV7-9 and TRBJ1-1. The CDR3 covers 13 residues. Per the germline V gene, CDR1 is SEHNR and CDR2 is FQNEAQ (reference sequence). CDR3 region: CASSLAVGREAFF.

The CDR3 spells CASRGGSSRRETQYF. J is TRBJ2-5 and V is TRBV6-5; TCRdb selects TRBD1, and the lack of DNA leaves this call unchecked. The CDR3 length is 15 residues. Germline loops: CDR1 MNHEY, CDR2 SVGAGI.

The rearrangement uses TRBV14 and TRBJ2-3; TCRdb's D call, TRBD2, is unchecked because there is no DNA. This CDR3 has 16 residues. Germline V gives CDR1 SGHDN, CDR2 FVKESK. CDR3 region: CASSPVSGAPLDTQYF.